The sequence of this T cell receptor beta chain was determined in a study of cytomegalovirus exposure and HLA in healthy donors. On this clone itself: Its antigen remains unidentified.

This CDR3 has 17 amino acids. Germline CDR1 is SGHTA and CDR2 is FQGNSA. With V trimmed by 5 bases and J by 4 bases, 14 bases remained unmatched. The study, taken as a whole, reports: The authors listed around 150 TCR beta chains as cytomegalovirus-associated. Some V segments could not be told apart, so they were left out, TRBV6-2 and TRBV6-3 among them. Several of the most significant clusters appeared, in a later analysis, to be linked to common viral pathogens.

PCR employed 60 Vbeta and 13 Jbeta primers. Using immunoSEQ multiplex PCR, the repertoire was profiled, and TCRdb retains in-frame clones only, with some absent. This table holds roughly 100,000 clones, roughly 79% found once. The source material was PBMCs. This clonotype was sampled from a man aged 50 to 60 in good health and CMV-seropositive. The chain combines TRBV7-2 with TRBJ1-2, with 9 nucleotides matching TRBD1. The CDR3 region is CASSPGTGISFAYGYTF. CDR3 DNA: TGTGCCAGCAGCCCGGGGACAGGGATCTCCTTTGCCTATGGCTACACCTTC.